This T cell receptor (beta chain) was obtained from a study of cytomegalovirus exposure and HLA in healthy donors. Primers: 60 Vbeta forward and 13 Jbeta reverse. Sequencing was performed with immunoSEQ multiplex PCR; in TCRdb, only in-frame clones are kept and a portion is missing. The table lists over 130,000 clones, 82% of them singletons. CDR1 and CDR2 (germline): MNHNS, SASEGT. The V segment lost 4 bases and the J segment 0 bases; nucleotides outside the gene matches: 3. This CDR3 is built from 15 residues. Input material: PBMCs. V is TRBV6-1 and J is TRBJ2-1; 7 nucleotides line up with TRBD2. This sequence originates from a male donor in good health and CMV-seronegative. This CDR3 reads CASSVGGSSYNEQFF. DNA for the CDR3: TGTGCCAGCAGTGTCGGCGGGAGCTCCTACAATGAGCAGTTCTTC.